Shown below are 25 T cell receptor beta chains from a single sample sequenced in a study of cytotoxic CD8 clonotypes in ibrutinib-treated CLL. TCRdb's table, derived via immunoSEQ multiplex PCR, lists solely in-frame clones and lacks some. The sample yields approximately 200,000 clones, approximately 72% seen once. Sequences were derived from PBMCs, sampled after 24 months of ibrutinib treatment. The receptors come from a human donor with chronic lymphocytic leukemia.

The chain joins TRBV6-5 to TRBJ1-2, with D possibly matching TRBD1 (6 bases). The CDR3 is 16 residues long. V was trimmed by 0 bases and J by 2 bases, leaving 13 bases between them. The germline V gene encodes CDR1 MNHEY and CDR2 SVGAGI. For the CDR3, the DNA is TGTGCCAGCAGTTACTCTTTAATAACAGGGAACTATGGCTACACCTTC. Residues: CASSYSLITGNYGYTF.

The genes are TRBV2 and TRBJ2-1; TRBD2 agrees at 12 bases. The CDR3 has 15 residues. Trimming cost V 5 bases and J 7 bases; bases outside gene matches: 6. Looked up from germline, CDR1 is SNHLY and CDR2 is FYNNEI. This chain's CDR3 is CASSRTSGRRNEQFF. CDR3 nucleotide sequence: TGTGCCAGCAGTAGAACTAGCGGGAGGAGGAATGAGCAGTTCTTC. The full variable domain, completed using reference TRBV2 and TRBJ2-1, is EPEVTQTPSHQVTQMGQEVILRCVPISNHLYFYWYRQILGQKVEFLVSFYNNEISEKSEIFDDQFSVERPDGSNFTLKIRSTKLEDSAMYFCASSRTSGRRNEQFFGPGTRLTVL.

This rearrangement joins TRBV20-1 to TRBJ2-7, with D hard to call. CDR1 is DFQATT, CDR2 SNEGSKA, per germline (reference sequence). This CDR3 has 11 amino acids. Trimming pared 3 bases from V and 7 bases from J, leaving 10 bases between. Here the CDR3 reads CSASGRSEQYF. CDR3 DNA sequence: TGCAGTGCTAGTGGCCGGTCGGAGCAGTACTTC.

This clone has only one observation. The chain carries TRBV29-1 and TRBJ1-5; 8 bases match TRBD1. The J segment lost 2 bases and the V segment lost 6 bases, leaving 3 bases of the junction unmatched. This CDR3 has 13 residues. Germline V lookup: CDR1 SQVTM, CDR2 ANQGSEA. The CDR3 DNA is TGCAGCGTCTCGACAGGGGGCAATCAGCCCCAGCATTTT. It specifies CSVSTGGNQPQHF.

This chain uses TRBV30 with TRBJ1-4; 8 bases align to TRBD1. Germline-derived CDR1 and CDR2 are GTSNPN and SVGIG (reference sequence). After removal of 5 bases from V and 2 bases from J, the junction contained 1 base not matched to a gene. This CDR3 is 13 amino acids long. The CDR3 loop reads CAWQGATNEKLFF. In DNA, the CDR3 is TGTGCCTGGCAGGGGGCGACTAATGAAAAACTGTTTTTT.

The CDR3 sequence: CASSPGQGVLTF. CDR3 sequence (DNA): TGTGCCAGCAGCCCTGGCCAGGGGGTCCTGACTTTC. The chain couples TRBV7-2 to TRBJ2-6, with D perhaps TRBD1 (6 bases). This CDR3 is 12 amino acids long. Trimming shortened V by 5 bases and J by 13 bases, and 12 bases separated the two germline ends. Per germline, CDR1 SGHTA and CDR2 FQGNSA.

The chain couples TRBV11-1 to TRBJ1-1, with a tentative D call TRBD1 (5 bases). Germline V lookup: CDR1 SGHAT, CDR2 FQDESV (reference sequence). Trimming removed 1 base at V and 4 bases at J, with 13 bases between. The CDR3 loop spans 15 amino acids. The CDR3 DNA reads as TGTGCCAGCAGCTTAGTCCAGGGCGAGATCACTGAAGCTTTCTTT. Amino acid sequence: CASSLVQGEITEAFF.

The genes are TRBV25-1 and TRBJ1-1, with no clear D. CDR3 length equals 12 residues. Trimming shortened V by 8 bases and J by 1 base, and 8 bases separated the two germline ends. Germline loops: CDR1 MGHDK, CDR2 SYGVNS. The CDR3 region has the DNA TGTGCCAGCCTTTCTTCGAACACTGAAGCTTTCTTT. Translating it yields CASLSSNTEAFF.

V gene TRBV20-1 combines with J gene TRBJ1-2; D gene ambiguous. Germline CDR1 is DFQATT and CDR2 is SNEGSKA (reference sequence). Trimming removed 7 bases at V and 12 bases at J, with 18 bases between. The CDR3 is made up of 11 amino acids. DNA of the CDR3: TGCAGTGGAAAGGACGCCACAGATAACACCTTC. Its protein product is CSGKDATDNTF.

J is TRBJ2-7 and V is TRBV6-6, with D possibly being TRBD1 (6 bases). V was shortened by 0 bases and J by 6 bases, with 12 bases between the two germline ends. The CDR3 loop spans 14 amino acids. Germline V gives CDR1 MNHNY, CDR2 SVGAGI (reference sequence). The CDR3 here is CASSYSQGLSEQYF. The CDR3 coding sequence is TGTGCCAGCAGTTACTCCCAGGGGCTTAGCGAGCAGTACTTC.

This chain joins TRBV4-1 and TRBJ1-5; the match to TRBD1 covers 9 bases. Germline lookup yields CDR1 MGHRA and CDR2 YSYEKL. After removal of 4 bases from V and 3 bases from J, the junction contained 1 base not matched to a gene. The CDR3 loop spans 14 amino acids. DNA for the CDR3: TGCGCCAGCAGCCGACAGGGGGTCAATCAGCCCCAGCATTTT. Amino acids: CASSRQGVNQPQHF.

J is TRBJ1-1 and V is TRBV18; D is uncertain. V shed 0 bases and J shed 5 bases, with 13 bases lying between them. Germline V gene sequence: CDR1 KGHSH, CDR2 LQKENI. The CDR3 consists of 15 residues. CDR3: CASSPPARGGTEAFF. The CDR3 bases are TGTGCCAGCTCACCACCGGCGCGGGGTGGGACTGAAGCTTTCTTT.

The rearrangement links TRBV4-3 to TRBJ2-1; no clear D gene. V lost 0 bases and J 0 bases, leaving 6 bases between the germline ends. Germline loops: CDR1 LGHNA, CDR2 YSLEER. This CDR3 is 15 amino acids long. The CDR3 region is CASSQERVSYNEQFF. The CDR3 DNA follows: TGCGCCAGCAGCCAAGAAAGGGTCTCCTACAATGAGCAGTTCTTC.

This clone was observed a single time. J is TRBJ1-2 and V is TRBV28; a possible D gene is TRBD1 (6 bases). The CDR3 has 12 residues. The V end lost 8 bases, the J end lost 8 bases, and 15 bases lay between the germline ends. Germline values: CDR1 MDHEN, CDR2 SYDVKM. The DNA for the CDR3 is TGTGCCAGCGGAACAGGGCCCCGCGGCTACACCTTC. Amino acid sequence: CASGTGPRGYTF.

The V gene is TRBV19, the J gene TRBJ2-7, with unresolved D. This CDR3 has 14 residues. CDR1 and CDR2 from the germline V gene are LNHDA and SQIVND (reference sequence). With 3 bases removed from V and 2 bases from J, the gap between germline ends came to 11 bases. CDR3: CASSIGYKAYEQYF. CDR3 bases: TGTGCCAGTAGTATCGGGTATAAGGCCTACGAGCAGTACTTC.

This clone is a singleton in its sample. The J gene is TRBJ2-7, the V gene TRBV4-2; D uncertain. The germline V and J ends were trimmed by 0 bases and 2 bases, with 11 bases remaining between them. This CDR3 has 15 amino acids. Germline lookup yields CDR1 LGHNA and CDR2 YNFKEQ. CDR3 sequence: CASSQDLSTAYEQYF. In DNA form, the CDR3 reads TGTGCCAGCAGCCAAGACCTCTCTACGGCCTACGAGCAGTACTTC.

The chain has TRBV12-5 and TRBJ2-1, with TRBD2 identical over 8 bases. This CDR3 contains 15 residues. J lost 8 bases, V lost 2 bases, and 8 bases had no gene match. Per germline, CDR1 LGHNT and CDR2 FRNRAP. This CDR3 is CASGLRLASGDEQFF. As DNA, the CDR3 is TGTGCTAGTGGTTTGAGACTAGCGTCGGGGGATGAGCAGTTCTTC.

The chain employs TRBV7-2 and TRBJ1-1; the match to TRBD1 covers 7 bases. J was trimmed by 2 bases and V by 4 bases; bases with no gene match: 7. This CDR3 region has 15 residues. Looked up from germline, CDR1 is SGHTA and CDR2 is FQGNSA. The CDR3 protein is CASSWQTGVNTEAFF. In nucleotides, the CDR3 is TGTGCCAGCAGCTGGCAAACAGGGGTCAACACTGAAGCTTTCTTT.

The chain employs TRBV7-2 and TRBJ2-3, with D perhaps being TRBD1 or TRBD2 (5 bases each). CDR3 length equals 18 residues. Trimming took 5 bases from V and 1 from J, leaving 22 bases between them. Germline CDR1 SGHTA, CDR2 FQGNSA. CDR3 amino acids: CASSIKTVRRGGTDTQYF. For the CDR3, the DNA is TGTGCCAGCAGCATAAAGACGGTCCGGAGAGGGGGCACAGATACGCAGTATTTT.

The rearrangement joins TRBV9 to TRBJ2-5, with D possibly matching TRBD1 (6 bases). The germline V gene has CDR1 SGDLS and CDR2 YYNGEE. The CDR3 contains 15 residues. The germline V and J ends were trimmed by 0 bases and 2 bases, with 11 bases remaining between them. The CDR3 nucleotides are TGTGCCAGCAGCGTAGGGGCAGGGGCTCAAGAGACCCAGTACTTC. This translates into CASSVGAGAQETQYF.

This chain joins TRBV5-8 and TRBJ2-7, with TRBD2 as a possible D gene (6 bases). Trimming shortened V by 0 bases and J by 5 bases, and 9 bases separated the two germline ends. The CDR3 contains 13 residues. CDR1 and CDR2 from the germline V gene are SGHTS and YDEGEE. CDR3 in amino acids: CASSLGGVNEQYF. The CDR3 nucleotides are TGTGCCAGCAGCTTGGGGGGGGTGAACGAGCAGTACTTC.

This clone was observed a few times. CDR3 loop: CASAFMRAPGEKLFF. In nucleotides, the CDR3 is TGTGCCAGTGCTTTCATGAGGGCGCCTGGTGAAAAACTGTTTTTT. The rearrangement links TRBV19 to TRBJ1-4, with no clear D. Germline CDR1 is LNHDA and CDR2 is SQIVND (reference sequence). V was clipped by 8 bases and J by 7 bases, with 20 bases between them. The CDR3 consists of 15 residues.

This clone was counted a few times. V and J are TRBV5-6 and TRBJ1-2; D uncertain. The CDR3 sequence is 14 residues long. Trimming shortened V by 2 bases and J by 3 bases, and 11 bases separated the two germline ends. Germline V gene lookup returns CDR1 SGHDT and CDR2 YYEEEE. The CDR3 nucleotides are TGTGCCAGCAGCTTCCTTGGGCCCTACTATGGCTACACCTTC. It encodes CASSFLGPYYGYTF.

The chain combines TRBV5-1 with TRBJ2-3, with D hard to call. CDR3 length: 15 amino acids. V was cut by 4 bases and J by 2 bases, with 14 bases left in between. Germline V gene sequence: CDR1 SGHRS, CDR2 YFSETQ. The CDR3 region is CASSAIDPSTDTQYF. The CDR3 region has the DNA TGCGCCAGCAGCGCGATTGACCCGTCCACAGATACGCAGTATTTT.

This sequence joins TRBV28 and TRBJ2-7; either TRBD1 or TRBD2 may fit D (5 bases each). Germline lookup yields CDR1 MDHEN and CDR2 SYDVKM. The germline V and J ends were trimmed by 6 bases and 2 bases, with 14 bases remaining between them. This CDR3 spans 14 amino acids. This CDR3 is CASRPGPNPYEQYF. The CDR3 DNA reads TGTGCCAGCAGGCCGGGACCTAACCCCTACGAGCAGTACTTC.